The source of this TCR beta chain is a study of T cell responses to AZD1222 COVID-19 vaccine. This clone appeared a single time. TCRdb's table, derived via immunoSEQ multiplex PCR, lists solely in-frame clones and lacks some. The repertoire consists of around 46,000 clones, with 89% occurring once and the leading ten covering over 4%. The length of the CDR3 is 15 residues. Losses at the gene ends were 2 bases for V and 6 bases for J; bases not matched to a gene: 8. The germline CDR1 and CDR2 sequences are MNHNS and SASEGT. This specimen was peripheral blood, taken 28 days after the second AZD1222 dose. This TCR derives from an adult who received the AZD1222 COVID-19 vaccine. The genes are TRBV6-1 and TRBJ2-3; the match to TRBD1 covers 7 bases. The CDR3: CASSELTGAHDTQYF. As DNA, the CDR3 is TGTGCCAGCAGTGAATTAACAGGGGCCCATGATACGCAGTATTTT.